The T cell receptor (beta chain) described here comes from a study of T-cell reconstitution after alpha-beta-depleted transplantation in children. Unique molecular identifiers were incorporated into the prepared TCRbeta library. TCRdb fed the PCR reads into MiXCR, producing one record per CDR3 protein. This sample carries about 610,000 distinct CDR3 sequences, about 10% of them seen once, and the ten largest clones take roughly 3.9%. CDR3 length: 15 amino acids. V was pared by 5 bases and J by 5 bases, with 6 bases of the junction left unmatched. The germline V gene has CDR1 MRHNA and CDR2 SNTAGT. The material was PBMCs from the stem cell graft donor, obtained from the stem cell graft. The rearrangement links TRBV6-4 to TRBJ2-3, with 11 bases matching TRBD2. The TCR originated in a human donor who donated a stem cell graft to a child with acute myeloid leukemia. CDR3 bases: TGTGCCAGCAGTCTAGCGGGAGGACGTGGAGATACGCAGTATTTT. Protein: CASSLAGGRGDTQYF.